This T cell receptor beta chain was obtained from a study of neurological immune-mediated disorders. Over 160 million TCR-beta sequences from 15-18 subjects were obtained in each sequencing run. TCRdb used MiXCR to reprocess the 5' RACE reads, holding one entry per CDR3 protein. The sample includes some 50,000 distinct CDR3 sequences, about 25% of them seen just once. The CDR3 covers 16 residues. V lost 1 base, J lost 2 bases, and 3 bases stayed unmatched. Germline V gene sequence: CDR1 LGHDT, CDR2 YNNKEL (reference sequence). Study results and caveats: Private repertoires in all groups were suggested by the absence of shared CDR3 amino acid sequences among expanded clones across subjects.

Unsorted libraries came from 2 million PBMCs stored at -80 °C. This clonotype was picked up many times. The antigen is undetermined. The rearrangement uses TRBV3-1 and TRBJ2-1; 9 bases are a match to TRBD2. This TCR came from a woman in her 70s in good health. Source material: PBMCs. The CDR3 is CASSQAPSGTYNEQFF. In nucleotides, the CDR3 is TGTGCCAGCAGCCAAGCCCCTAGCGGGACCTACAATGAGCAGTTCTTC.